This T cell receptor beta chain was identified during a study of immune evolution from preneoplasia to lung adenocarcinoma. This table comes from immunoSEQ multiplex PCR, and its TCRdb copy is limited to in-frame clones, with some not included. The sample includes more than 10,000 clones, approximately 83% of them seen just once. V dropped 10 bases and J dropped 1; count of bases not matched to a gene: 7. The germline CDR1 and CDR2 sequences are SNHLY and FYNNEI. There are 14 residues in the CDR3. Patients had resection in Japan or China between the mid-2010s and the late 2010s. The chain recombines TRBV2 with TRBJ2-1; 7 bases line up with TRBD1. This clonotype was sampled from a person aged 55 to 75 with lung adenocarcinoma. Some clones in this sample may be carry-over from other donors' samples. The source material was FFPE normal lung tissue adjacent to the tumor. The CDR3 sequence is CATAGTASYNEQFF. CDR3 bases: TGTGCCACCGCCGGGACAGCTTCCTACAATGAGCAGTTCTTC.